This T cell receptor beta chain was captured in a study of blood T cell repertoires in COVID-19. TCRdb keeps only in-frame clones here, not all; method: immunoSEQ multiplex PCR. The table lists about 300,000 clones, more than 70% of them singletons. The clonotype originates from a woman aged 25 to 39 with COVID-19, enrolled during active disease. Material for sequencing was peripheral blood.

The chain's CDR3 is CASSRILLPTGSGGYTF. CDR3 DNA sequence: TGCGCCAGCAGCCGAATCTTACTTCCTACAGGGAGCGGTGGCTACACCTTC. This chain uses TRBV4-1 with TRBJ1-2; tentatively, D is TRBD1 (6 bases). V was cut by 4 bases and J by 7 bases, with 25 bases left in between. CDR3 length: 17 residues. Germline V gene data show CDR1 as MGHRA and CDR2 as YSYEKL.